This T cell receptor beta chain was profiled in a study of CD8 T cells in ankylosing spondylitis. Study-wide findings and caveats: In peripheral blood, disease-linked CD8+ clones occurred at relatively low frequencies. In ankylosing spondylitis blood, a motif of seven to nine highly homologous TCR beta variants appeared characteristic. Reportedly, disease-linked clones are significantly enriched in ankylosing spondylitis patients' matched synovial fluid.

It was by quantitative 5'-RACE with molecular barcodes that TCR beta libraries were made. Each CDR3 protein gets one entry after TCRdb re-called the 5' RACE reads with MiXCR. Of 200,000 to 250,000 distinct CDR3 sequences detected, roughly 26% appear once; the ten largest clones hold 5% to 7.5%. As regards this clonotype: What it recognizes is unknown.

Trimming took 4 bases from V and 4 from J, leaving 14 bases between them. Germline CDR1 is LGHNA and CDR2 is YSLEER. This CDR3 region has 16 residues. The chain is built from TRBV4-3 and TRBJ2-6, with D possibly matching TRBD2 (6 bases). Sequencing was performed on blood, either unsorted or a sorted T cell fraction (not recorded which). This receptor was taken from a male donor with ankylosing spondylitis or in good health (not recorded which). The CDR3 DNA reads TGCGCCAGCAGCCGAGATGCGGGGACGGGGGCCAACGTCCTGACTTTC. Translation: CASSRDAGTGANVLTF.